The next 10 T cell receptor beta chains were all read from a single sample in a study of T cell clonotyping in hematopoietic cell transplantation. Stated time point: recipient sample about 28 days before transplant, after cytoreduction. This table comes from immunoSEQ multiplex PCR, and its TCRdb copy is limited to in-frame clones, with some not included. This sample yields approximately 6,600 clones, of which about 97% are seen a single time; about a sixth belongs to the top ten. The sequences come from peripheral blood mononuclear cells, collected before stem cell transplant. All receptors come from a man in his 70s with acute myeloid leukemia. Some clones in this sample may be carry-over from other donors' samples.

In DNA form, the CDR3 reads TGTGCCAGCAGCGTAGCCCCGTATAGCAATCAGCCCCAGCATTTT. Amino acid sequence: CASSVAPYSNQPQHF. The chain combines TRBV9 with TRBJ1-5; D is unresolved. The CDR3 length is 15 residues. V was pared by 0 bases and J by 0 bases, with 7 bases between. CDR1 is SGDLS and CDR2 is YYNGEE in the germline V gene.

The V and J genes are TRBV6-6 and TRBJ2-3; 7 bases line up with TRBD1. V gave up 7 bases and J gave up 6 bases; unmatched junction bases: 10. The CDR3 has 14 amino acids. In germline, CDR1 is MNHNY, CDR2 SVGAGI (reference sequence). CDR3 DNA: TGTGCCAGCAACGACAGGGCTAGGGGGGATACGCAGTATTTT. This sequence encodes CASNDRARGDTQYF.

The V and J genes are TRBV7-2 and TRBJ1-5; TRBD1 matches at 7 bases. Per germline, CDR1 SGHTA and CDR2 FQGNSA. After removal of 1 base from V and 8 bases from J, the junction contained 8 bases not matched to a gene. The CDR3 is 15 residues long. The CDR3 DNA follows: TGTGCCAGCAGCTTAGACAGGGGAATCTGGGAGCCCCAGCATTTT. The encoded protein is CASSLDRGIWEPQHF.

The chain couples TRBV9 to TRBJ2-2; 7 bases match TRBD2. V shed 7 bases, J shed 0 bases, and the junction held 6 bases outside the gene matches. Germline CDR1 reads SGDLS; CDR2 reads YYNGEE. The CDR3 totals 15 residues. The CDR3 sequence is CASCLSGANTGELFF. In DNA, the CDR3 is TGTGCCAGCTGCCTAAGCGGGGCGAACACCGGGGAGCTGTTTTTT.

The V gene is TRBV4-3, the J gene TRBJ1-1, with 7 positions matching TRBD1. The CDR3 loop spans 17 amino acids. Losses at the gene ends were 0 bases for V and 2 bases for J; bases not matched to a gene: 9. Germline lookup yields CDR1 LGHNA and CDR2 YSLEER. The CDR3 sequence is CASSQDRPAGGNTEAFF. CDR3 DNA: TGCGCCAGCAGCCAAGACCGCCCGGCAGGGGGAAACACTGAAGCTTTCTTT.

V gene TRBV30 combines with J gene TRBJ1-5, with D unresolved. The length of the CDR3 is 13 residues. Germline V gives CDR1 GTSNPN, CDR2 SVGIG (reference sequence). Between the trimmed V and J ends, which lost 0 bases and 15 bases, there was a span of 18 bases. The CDR3 protein is CAWSVEDAVQRHF. For the CDR3, the DNA is TGTGCCTGGAGTGTAGAGGACGCGGTACAGCGGCATTTT. Complete variable domain (other parts from reference TRBV30 and TRBJ1-5): SQTIHQWPATLVQPVGSPLSLECTVEGTSNPNLYWYRQAAGRGLQLLFYSVGIGQISSEVPQNLSASRPQDRQFILSSKKLLLSDSGFYLCAWSVEDAVQRHFGDGTRLSIL.

This clone was detected only once. V and J are TRBV28 and TRBJ1-6; 9 nucleotides agree with TRBD1. Germline V gene data show CDR1 as MDHEN and CDR2 as SYDVKM. With 2 bases clipped from V and 0 bases from J, the junction kept 2 bases outside the gene matches. The CDR3 is 17 residues long. CDR3 amino acids: CASSLGDRVSYNSPLHF. The CDR3 DNA sequence: TGTGCCAGCAGTTTAGGGGACAGGGTCTCCTATAATTCACCCCTCCACTTT.

The rearrangement links TRBV30 to TRBJ1-5, with TRBD1 as a possible D gene (5 bases). Germline assignment: CDR1 GTSNPN and CDR2 SVGIG (reference sequence). Trimming cost V 4 bases and J 3 bases, with 10 bases left between them. The CDR3 spans 13 residues. The CDR3 protein is CAWTGMANQPQHF. The CDR3 DNA follows: TGTGCCTGGACAGGGATGGCCAATCAGCCCCAGCATTTT. Together with reference TRBV30 and TRBJ1-5, the CDR3 gives the full variable domain: SQTIHQWPATLVQPVGSPLSLECTVEGTSNPNLYWYRQAAGRGLQLLFYSVGIGQISSEVPQNLSASRPQDRQFILSSKKLLLSDSGFYLCAWTGMANQPQHFGDGTRLSIL.

This clone was detected a few times. This sequence joins TRBV15 and TRBJ2-3; D is tentatively TRBD1 or TRBD2 (5 bases each). CDR1 is LNHNV and CDR2 is YYDKDF in the germline V gene (reference sequence). V lost 0 bases and J 2 bases, leaving 15 bases between the germline ends. This CDR3 contains 17 residues. CDR3 DNA: TGTGCCACCAGCAGAGATGATGGGGGATTCCTCACAGATACGCAGTATTTT. This translates into CATSRDDGGFLTDTQYF.

This chain links TRBV6-5 with TRBJ2-2; D is perhaps TRBD1 (6 bases). This CDR3 is built from 13 residues. V was clipped by 7 bases and J by 4 bases, with 10 bases between them. CDR1 MNHEY and CDR2 SVGAGI come from the germline V gene. The CDR3 protein is CASTLGGTGELFF. The CDR3 DNA reads as TGTGCCAGCACCCTAGGGGGCACCGGGGAGCTGTTTTTT.